Listed below are T cell receptor beta chains from one sample, sequenced in a study of shared clonotypes between healthy human individuals. Clones were sequenced by immunoSEQ multiplex PCR, and TCRdb holds only the in-frame ones, with some missing. The sample lists about 610,000 clones; about 96% were seen once. Material for sequencing was naive CD8+ T cells sorted from blood. The receptors come from a woman aged 25 to 45 in good health. CDR3s include the opening cysteine and the closing phenylalanine or tryptophan. D genes are given only for firm matches. Part of the rows lack a size; the others show once, few, many or a class for expanded clones.

j_gene,d_gene,abundance,v_gene,CDR3aa,CDR3nt
TRBJ1-5,-,-,TRBV27,CASSLGQGKNQPQHF,TGTGCCAGCAGTTTGGGGCAGGGAAAAAATCAGCCCCAGCATTTT
TRBJ2-1,TRBD1,-,TRBV7-9,CASSLGQGRFEQFF,TGTGCCAGCAGCCTAGGACAGGGACGGTTCGAGCAGTTCTTC
TRBJ2-7,-,-,TRBV7-2,CASSPERGLASYEQYF,TGTGCCAGCAGCCCGGAGAGGGGGTTAGCGTCCTACGAGCAGTACTTC
TRBJ2-5,-,-,TRBV4-1,CASSQTSGIRVETQYF,TGCGCCAGCAGCCAAACTTCAGGGATTCGGGTAGAGACCCAGTACTTC
TRBJ1-1,-,few,TRBV6-5,CASSIIDRRNTEAFF,TGTGCCAGCAGTATTATCGACAGGAGGAACACTGAAGCTTTCTTT
TRBJ2-7,TRBD2,-,TRBV2,CASSGSRDYSYEQYF,TGTGCCAGCAGTGGGTCCCGGGACTATTCCTACGAGCAGTACTTC
TRBJ2-7,TRBD1,-,TRBV7-9,CASSQGAWEQYF,TGTGCCAGCAGCCAGGGGGCTTGGGAGCAGTACTTC
TRBJ1-5,-,-,TRBV19,CASSRGNQPQHF,TGTGCCAGTAGTAGGGGCAATCAGCCCCAGCATTTT
TRBJ2-1,TRBD2,-,TRBV6-5,CASSYSRLADYNEQFF,TGTGCCAGCAGTTACTCGCGGCTAGCGGACTACAATGAGCAGTTCTTC
TRBJ2-2,-,-,TRBV7-6,CASSRDGGTGELFF,TGTGCCAGCAGCCGAGACGGGGGCACCGGGGAGCTGTTTTTT
TRBJ2-7,TRBD1,-,TRBV27,CASSPPDRRSYEQYF,TGTGCCAGCAGTCCCCCGGACAGGAGATCATACGAGCAGTACTTC
TRBJ2-7,TRBD1,once,TRBV27,CASGLGQTYEQYF,TGTGCCAGCGGACTGGGACAGACCTACGAGCAGTACTTC
TRBJ2-1,TRBD2,-,TRBV6-6,CASSWITSGRWNEQFF,TGTGCCAGCAGCTGGATAACTAGCGGGAGGTGGAATGAGCAGTTCTTC
TRBJ2-7,TRBD2,-,TRBV27,CASSWVAGVYEQYF,TGTGCCAGCAGTTGGGTAGCGGGAGTCTACGAGCAGTACTTC
TRBJ2-7,TRBD1,-,TRBV5-6,CASSLPAGQGAEEQYF,TGTGCCAGCAGCTTGCCCGCCGGACAGGGGGCGGAGGAGCAGTACTTC
TRBJ2-7,TRBD2,-,TRBV5-4,CASSSSGSPYEQYF,TGTGCCAGCAGCTCTAGCGGGAGTCCCTACGAGCAGTACTTC
TRBJ1-2,-,-,TRBV6-1,CASSEARVKGPGSDYGYTF,TGTGCCAGCAGTGAAGCGCGTGTTAAGGGACCAGGATCCGACTATGGCTACACCTTC
TRBJ2-7,-,-,TRBV5-5,CASSGSQGIGTFYEQYF,TGTGCCAGCAGCGGGTCGCAGGGTATAGGGACATTCTACGAGCAGTACTTC
TRBJ2-1,TRBD1,-,TRBV27,CASSYTGQLDIWQFF,TGTGCCAGCAGTTATACGGGACAGCTCGATATTTGGCAGTTCTTC
TRBJ2-7,TRBD2,-,TRBV5-6,CASSFLFEAGVFYEQYF,TGTGCCAGCAGCTTTCTTTTTGAAGCGGGGGTTTTCTACGAGCAGTACTTC
TRBJ2-7,-,-,TRBV27,CASSPLYEQYF,TGTGCCAGCAGTCCCCTCTACGAGCAGTACTTC
TRBJ2-1,-,-,TRBV4-2,CASSQDWGGLNNEQFF,TGTGCCAGCAGCCAAGATTGGGGCGGGCTAAACAATGAGCAGTTCTTC
TRBJ1-2,-,-,TRBV19,CASTPVGNYGYTF,TGTGCCAGTACCCCTGTGGGGAACTATGGCTACACCTTC
TRBJ2-6,-,-,TRBV5-6,CASSLFPGALSSGANVLTF,TGTGCCAGCAGCTTGTTCCCAGGAGCTCTTTCCTCTGGGGCCAACGTCCTGACTTTC
TRBJ2-7,TRBD2,-,TRBV2,CASSEARAGTYEQYF,TGTGCCAGCAGTGAAGCTCGAGCGGGGACCTACGAGCAGTACTTC
TRBJ2-1,-,-,TRBV7-9,CASSLLLRGDNEQFF,TGTGCCAGCAGCCTCCTTTTGCGGGGAGACAATGAGCAGTTCTTC
TRBJ2-2,-,-,TRBV28,CASSPSGGLGAGELFF,TGTGCCAGCAGTCCCTCGGGCGGATTAGGAGCCGGGGAGCTGTTTTTT
TRBJ1-4,TRBD1,few,TRBV5-4,CASSGDRLKLFF,TGTGCCAGCAGCGGGGACAGACTAAAACTGTTTTTT
TRBJ2-1,-,-,TRBV10-2,CASREDTYEQFF,TGCGCCAGCAGGGAGGACACCTATGAGCAGTTCTTC
TRBJ2-7,-,few,TRBV28,CASSFLGEQYF,TGTGCCAGCAGCTTTCTGGGCGAGCAGTACTTC
TRBJ2-1,-,-,TRBV28,CASSLLAYNEQFF,TGTGCCAGCAGTTTACTTGCCTACAATGAGCAGTTCTTC
TRBJ2-2,-,-,TRBV7-8,CASSAEIGELFF,TGTGCCAGCAGCGCAGAGATCGGGGAGCTGTTTTTT
TRBJ2-2,-,-,TRBV2,CASSEAEGVVVNTGELFF,TGTGCCAGCAGTGAAGCTGAAGGGGTAGTCGTGAACACCGGGGAGCTGTTTTTT
TRBJ2-4,-,-,TRBV4-1,CASSQTRGFGTLKPPQNIQYF,TGCGCCAGCAGCCAAACAAGGGGATTCGGAACCCTAAAACCTCCCCAAAACATTCAGTACTTC
TRBJ2-1,-,once,TRBV10-3,CAISESRLVPHAHNEQFF,TGTGCCATCAGTGAGTCACGATTGGTACCACACGCCCACAATGAGCAGTTCTTC
TRBJ1-2,TRBD1,-,TRBV7-9,CASSLATGVAGYTF,TGTGCCAGCAGCTTAGCCACAGGGGTGGCTGGCTACACCTTC
TRBJ2-1,-,-,TRBV27,CASSLLNNEQFF,TGTGCCAGCAGTTTACTGAACAATGAGCAGTTCTTC
TRBJ2-3,-,-,TRBV20-1,CILPTTDTQYF,TGCATCCTGCCCACCACAGATACGCAGTATTTT
TRBJ2-2,-,-,TRBV1,CTSSQWRGAFGTGELFF,TGCACCAGCAGCCAGTGGAGGGGGGCCTTCGGGACCGGGGAGCTGTTTTTT
TRBJ2-1,-,-,TRBV9,CASSVDRYNEQFF,TGTGCCAGCAGCGTCGACAGATACAATGAGCAGTTCTTC
TRBJ2-7,-,once,TRBV7-9,CASALPGYEQYF,TGTGCCAGCGCATTACCGGGTTACGAGCAGTACTTC
TRBJ2-7,-,few,TRBV27,CASSSNSYEQYF,TGTGCCAGCAGTTCCAACTCCTACGAGCAGTACTTC
TRBJ1-2,-,-,TRBV28,CASFRDGSYGYTF,TGTGCCAGCTTCCGGGACGGGAGCTATGGCTACACCTTC
TRBJ2-3,TRBD1,-,TRBV10-3,CAIGTVRTRDRGRTDTQYF,TGTGCCATCGGAACAGTCCGTACCCGGGACAGGGGTCGCACAGATACGCAGTATTTT
TRBJ1-1,-,-,TRBV11-1,CASSGRTSSLTPAFF,TGTGCCAGCAGCGGCCGGACAAGCTCCTTAACTCCCGCTTTCTTT
TRBJ2-5,TRBD2,-,TRBV9,CASSVLAGGPGETQYF,TGTGCCAGCAGCGTACTAGCGGGAGGGCCCGGAGAGACCCAGTACTTC
TRBJ2-7,TRBD2,-,TRBV5-5,CASSLIPSGRGDEQYF,TGTGCCAGCAGCTTGATCCCTAGCGGGAGAGGTGACGAGCAGTACTTC
TRBJ2-7,-,-,TRBV7-6,CASSRDRTYEQYF,TGTGCCAGCAGCCGGGACCGCACCTACGAGCAGTACTTC
TRBJ2-7,TRBD2,-,TRBV7-9,CASSFGSGSSHEQYF,TGTGCCAGCAGCTTTGGTAGCGGGAGTAGCCACGAGCAGTACTTC